Below are 19 T cell receptor beta chains sequenced from a single sample in a study of cytomegalovirus exposure and HLA in healthy donors. The PCR had 60 Vbeta and 13 Jbeta primers. Some clones are missing from TCRdb's copy, which holds only in-frame ones; the method was immunoSEQ multiplex PCR. Of about 100,000 clones in the sample, approximately 70% were seen once. Sequencing used PBMCs. These receptors all stem from a man aged 35 to 55 in good health and CMV-seropositive.

This sequence joins TRBV7-9 and TRBJ2-7, with 8 bases fitting TRBD2. Looked up from germline, CDR1 is SEHNR and CDR2 is FQNEAQ (reference sequence). The CDR3 has 11 amino acids. The CDR3 DNA is TGTGTTAGCGGGAATCTCTACGAGCAGTACTTC. This sequence encodes CVSGNLYEQYF.

The rearrangement links TRBV5-6 to TRBJ2-1; 7 bases line up with TRBD1. The V and J ends lost 4 bases and 8 bases, in that order; junction bases with no gene match: 12. CDR1 SGHDT and CDR2 YYEEEE come from the germline V gene. The CDR3 runs to 15 residues. This CDR3 reads CASSKQGPFVDEQFF. The CDR3 DNA reads as TGTGCCAGCAGCAAACAGGGGCCCTTCGTCGATGAGCAGTTCTTC.

The chain has TRBV7-9 and TRBJ2-7; 8 bases agree with TRBD1. The J segment lost 5 bases and the V segment lost 5 bases, leaving 8 bases of the junction unmatched. In germline, CDR1 is SEHNR, CDR2 FQNEAQ (reference sequence). The CDR3 sequence is 14 residues long. The CDR3 loop reads CASSPRTGFDEQYF. Here the CDR3 DNA reads TGTGCCAGCAGCCCCCGGACAGGGTTCGACGAGCAGTACTTC.

The chain couples TRBV11-2 to TRBJ1-2; TRBD1 matches 7 bases. Germline CDR1 is SGHAT and CDR2 is FQNNGV. After removal of 5 bases from V and 0 bases from J, the junction contained 6 bases not matched to a gene. CDR3 size: 15 residues. The CDR3 sequence is CASSRDSPSNYGYTF. The DNA of the CDR3 is TGTGCCAGCAGCAGGGACAGTCCTTCTAACTATGGCTACACCTTC.

The sample holds a few counts of this clone. The chain recombines TRBV7-9 with TRBJ2-5; the D gene is possibly TRBD2 (6 bases). V was cut by 5 bases and J by 3 bases, with 13 bases left in between. CDR3 length equals 14 residues. Germline CDR1 and CDR2: SEHNR and FQNEAQ (reference sequence). CDR3 coding DNA: TGTGCCAGCAGCCTTCTCGGGGGAGAAGAGACCCAGTACTTC. Its translation is CASSLLGGEETQYF.

This clone has just a few counts. The chain couples TRBV7-8 to TRBJ1-1; D ambiguous. The CDR3 length is 15 residues. Looked up from germline, CDR1 is SGHVS and CDR2 is FQNEAQ. V gave up 3 bases and J gave up 0 bases, with 11 bases separating them. In nucleotides, the CDR3 is TGTGCCAGCAGCTTTTCACAGTTCATGAACACTGAAGCTTTCTTT. This sequence encodes CASSFSQFMNTEAFF.

The genes are TRBV6-1 and TRBJ2-5; 11 bases map to TRBD2. Per the germline V gene, CDR1 is MNHNS and CDR2 is SASEGT. The junction had 10 bases not matched to a gene; V was cut back by 2 bases and J by 2 bases. This CDR3 comprises 18 residues. CDR3 in amino acids: CASSEWIAGGTVQETQYF. The CDR3 DNA sequence: TGTGCCAGCAGTGAATGGATAGCGGGAGGGACAGTACAAGAGACCCAGTACTTC.

The rearrangement links TRBV5-1 to TRBJ2-1, with 11 nucleotides matching TRBD2. The CDR3 contains 16 residues. Germline lookup yields CDR1 SGHRS and CDR2 YFSETQ. V was clipped by 4 bases and J by 2 bases; unmatched bases: 5. The CDR3 bases are TGCGCCAGCAGCGTTAGCGGGAGGGCCGCCTACAATGAGCAGTTCTTC. Its protein product is CASSVSGRAAYNEQFF.

The chain employs TRBV6-6 and TRBJ2-1; 8 nucleotides agree with TRBD2. Germline-derived CDR1 and CDR2 are MNHNY and SVGAGI (reference sequence). This CDR3 spans 14 amino acids. The junction had 5 bases not matched to a gene; V was cut back by 5 bases and J by 5 bases. The CDR3 reads CASSLRTSHNEQFF. DNA of the CDR3: TGTGCCAGCAGTCTCCGGACTAGCCACAATGAGCAGTTCTTC.

The chain joins TRBV7-3 to TRBJ2-1; 13 nucleotides line up with TRBD2. Germline lookup yields CDR1 SGHTA and CDR2 FQGTGA. The V gene end was trimmed by 3 bases and the J gene end by 0 bases; junction bases not matched to a gene: 2. The CDR3 extends over 17 amino acids. The CDR3 bases are TGTGCCAGCAGCTTCGGGACTAGCGGGAACTCCTACAATGAGCAGTTCTTC. Translating it yields CASSFGTSGNSYNEQFF.

The CDR3 DNA is TGTGCCAGCAGCTTGAGGGGGTTATCCTACGAGCAGTACGTC. Its translation: CASSLRGLSYEQYV. V gene TRBV5-8 combines with J gene TRBJ2-7; TRBD1 might be the D (6 bases). The CDR3 sequence is 14 residues long. CDR1 is SGHTS and CDR2 is YDEGEE in the germline V gene. V lost 1 base and J 1 base, leaving 9 bases between the germline ends.

The chain uses TRBV4-3 and TRBJ2-1; 8 bases map to TRBD1. J gave up 7 bases and V 4 bases, and 9 bases lay outside the gene matches. This CDR3 contains 15 residues. CDR1 is LGHNA, CDR2 YSLEER, per germline. CDR3 protein: CASSRRDRGGNEQFF. The CDR3 bases are TGCGCCAGCAGCCGTCGCGACAGGGGCGGGAATGAGCAGTTCTTC.

J is TRBJ2-1 and V is TRBV18; D ambiguous. Trimming shortened V by 4 bases and J by 2 bases, and 15 bases separated the two germline ends. The CDR3 runs to 16 residues. From germline, CDR1 is KGHSH and CDR2 LQKENI. The CDR3 protein is CASSRLSLGAYNEQFF. The CDR3 DNA is TGTGCCAGCTCACGACTCTCTCTGGGTGCCTACAATGAGCAGTTCTTC.

The gene calls are TRBV2 and TRBJ1-1; D is ambiguous. The CDR3 totals 13 residues. V gave up 5 bases and J gave up 0 bases, with 7 bases separating them. CDR1 SNHLY and CDR2 FYNNEI come from the germline V gene. The CDR3 here is CASSQQMNTEAFF. The CDR3 DNA reads TGTGCCAGCAGTCAACAGATGAACACTGAAGCTTTCTTT. Drawing the rest from reference TRBV2 and TRBJ1-1, the complete variable domain is EPEVTQTPSHQVTQMGQEVILRCVPISNHLYFYWYRQILGQKVEFLVSFYNNEISEKSEIFDDQFSVERPDGSNFTLKIRSTKLEDSAMYFCASSQQMNTEAFFGQGTRLTVV.

In its sample, this clone was seen a few times. The chain links TRBV6-5 to TRBJ1-5, with D unclear. Germline assignment: CDR1 MNHEY and CDR2 SVGAGI. The CDR3 is 15 amino acids. V gave up 4 bases and J gave up 5 bases, with 15 bases separating them. The CDR3 region is CASSLMPGLYQPQHF. The CDR3 DNA sequence: TGTGCCAGCAGTTTAATGCCAGGCCTGTATCAGCCCCAGCATTTT.

The chain joins TRBV6-4 to TRBJ2-7, with a tentative D call TRBD1 (6 bases). The CDR3 sequence is 14 residues long. The V gene lost 5 bases and the J gene lost 3 bases, with 14 bases spanning the gap. Germline V gene sequence: CDR1 MRHNA, CDR2 SNTAGT. The CDR3 sequence: CASSLFTGHYEQYF. The DNA of the CDR3 is TGTGCCAGCAGTCTTTTTACAGGGCACTACGAGCAGTACTTC.

The V gene is TRBV18, the J gene TRBJ1-5; D possibly corresponds to TRBD1 (5 bases). V was cut by 6 bases and J by 2 bases, with 14 bases left in between. CDR1 and CDR2 from the germline V gene are KGHSH and LQKENI. CDR3 length: 15 residues. The CDR3 DNA reads as TGTGCCAGCTCCCCAGACAGTCGGGGCAATCAGCCCCAGCATTTT. Translation: CASSPDSRGNQPQHF.

The J gene is TRBJ2-7, the V gene TRBV30; 9 positions agree with TRBD2. The V gene's germline CDR1 is GTSNPN and CDR2 SVGIG (reference sequence). V was pared by 4 bases and J by 2 bases, with 6 bases of the junction left unmatched. This CDR3 has 14 amino acids. The CDR3 sequence: CAWIKAGGPYEQYF. CDR3 DNA: TGTGCCTGGATTAAAGCGGGAGGCCCCTACGAGCAGTACTTC. The full variable domain, rest sourced from reference TRBV30 and TRBJ2-7, is SQTIHQWPATLVQPVGSPLSLECTVEGTSNPNLYWYRQAAGRGLQLLFYSVGIGQISSEVPQNLSASRPQDRQFILSSKKLLLSDSGFYLCAWIKAGGPYEQYFGPGTRLTVT.

This clone has more than one count but fewer than ten. The rearrangement uses TRBV29-1 and TRBJ1-3; D might be TRBD1 (5 bases). From germline, CDR1 is SQVTM and CDR2 ANQGSEA. The length of the CDR3 is 15 residues. The V gene lost 7 bases and the J gene lost 3 bases, with 19 bases spanning the gap. The CDR3: CSAPTRVALGNTIYF. In DNA form, the CDR3 reads TGCAGCGCCCCGACCAGGGTGGCTCTTGGAAACACCATATATTTT.